The clone carrying this T cell receptor beta chain was observed a few times. Its specificity is unknown. These data originate in a study of early T cells in non-severe SARS-CoV-2 infection. Study context: The input, bulk RNA from unsorted whole blood, was sequenced, and chains were unpaired.

Germline V lookup: CDR1 SGDLS, CDR2 YYNGEE. V lost 0 bases and J 6 bases, leaving 14 bases between the germline ends. The CDR3 sequence is 15 residues long. Each single cDNA molecule received a unique molecular identifier. TCRdb ran MiXCR on the 5' RACE reads and lists one entry per CDR3 protein. The table has tens of thousands of distinct CDR3 sequences, 5.5% to 6.5% seen once; the top ten hold 6.8%. Notes on the study in general: Matching against VDJdb likely underestimated virus-specific expansions, favoring anti-spike CD8.

Material: whole blood. This sequence originates from an adult who was a healthcare worker with PCR-confirmed SARS-CoV-2 infection or an uninfected control (not recorded which). The chain joins TRBV9 to TRBJ2-3, with D uncertain. CDR3 in amino acids: CASSVEVVPVDTQYF. CDR3 coding DNA: TGTGCCAGCAGCGTAGAGGTTGTCCCCGTGGATACGCAGTATTTT.